This T cell receptor (beta chain) was obtained from a study of CD8+ T cells in alopecia areata. Study context: C3H/HeJ donors aged about 6-13 months with spontaneous alopecia supplied skin grafted onto approximately 7-11-week-old female C3H/HeJ mice. Findings and caveats of the study: Scalp samples also yield sequences from resident alphabeta T cells of normal skin. Lesional scalp displayed greater clonality than normal scalp, most notably in alopecia totalis/universalis.

V gave up 0 bases and J gave up 0 bases; unmatched junction bases: 5. This CDR3 has 17 amino acids. CDR1 and CDR2 from the germline V gene are NSQYPW and LRSPGD (reference sequence). With regard to this clone: No antigen is known for it. Germline and genes: mouse. Coverage ceases 4 residues before the CDR3 finishes, and the germline J gene fills in the end.

cDNA serving as the sequencing template came from extracted, reverse transcribed RNA. Sequenced by immunoSEQ multiplex PCR; TCRdb stores in-frame clones only, minus some. The sample includes around 110,000 clones, none of them occurring once. The sequencing sample was made of lesional skin. The clonotype originates from a C3H/HeJ mouse with alopecia areata. MHC haplotype here: H2-k. This rearrangement joins TRBV1 to TRBJ2-5; 8 bases map to TRBD2. The part of the CDR3 DNA that was read is TGCACCTGCAGTGCAGAGGGGGGGGCCCTTAACCAAGAC. It encodes CTCSAEGGALNQD. The whole CDR3 region reads CTCSAEGGALNQDTQYF.